A selection of T cell receptor beta chains follows, all from one sample in a study of a mutant IDH1 vaccine in newly diagnosed glioma. Their cognate antigens are unknown. TCRdb's table, derived via immunoSEQ multiplex PCR, lists solely in-frame clones and lacks some. The sample lists tens of thousands of clones; approximately 78% were seen once. The material was PBMCs, obtained from a glioma patient whose treatment included an IDH1 peptide vaccine. These receptors all stem from a middle-aged man with glioma. The CDR3 runs from the conserved cysteine through the conserved F or W. The D gene is left open where the match is weak. Rows give clone size only sometimes, using once, few, many, or a class for an expanded clone.

j_call,clone_size,d_call,v_call,cdr3_nt,cdr3_aa
TRBJ1-1,NA,NA,TRBV5-1,TGCGCCAGCAGCGAAGGGTCGGGGCTCGCTGAAGCTTTCTTT,CASSEGSGLAEAFF
TRBJ2-1,NA,NA,TRBV29-1,TGCAGCGTTGTTCCCGTCGGTGAGCAGTTCTTC,CSVVPVGEQFF
TRBJ2-6,once,NA,TRBV7-9,TGTGCCAGCAGCGGGGGGAGCTCTGGGGCCAACGTCCTGACTTTC,CASSGGSSGANVLTF
TRBJ2-7,NA,NA,TRBV13,TGTGCCAGCAGCCGGGACGGATCCTACGAGCAGTACTTC,CASSRDGSYEQYF
TRBJ2-3,NA,TRBD1,TRBV18,TGTGCCAGCTCACCACGCACAGGGGGTGGCACAGATACGCAGTATTTT,CASSPRTGGGTDTQYF
TRBJ2-2,NA,NA,TRBV19,TGTGCCAGTAGTACCATCGGGGAGCTGTTTTTT,CASSTIGELFF
TRBJ2-2,NA,NA,TRBV4-1,TGCGCCAGCAGCCAAGATCGCGGCTCCTTTATCGCCGGGGAGCTGTTTTTT,CASSQDRGSFIAGELFF
TRBJ1-2,NA,NA,TRBV30,TGTGCCTGGAGTGTGGGGGGGCTCGGCTATGGCTACACCTTC,CAWSVGGLGYGYTF
TRBJ2-7,NA,TRBD1,TRBV5-1,TGCGCCAGCAGCTTGGCCCTGACAGGGGATTACGAGCAGTACTTC,CASSLALTGDYEQYF
TRBJ2-4,NA,NA,TRBV6-4,TGTGCCAGATGGACACGAGCCAAAAACATTCAGTACTTC,CARWTRAKNIQYF
TRBJ1-5,NA,NA,TRBV27,TGTGCCAGCAGTTTAGTACAGGATAGCAATCAGCCCCAGCATTTT,CASSLVQDSNQPQHF
TRBJ1-3,NA,NA,TRBV5-4,TGTGCCAGCCAGGAGGGCTCCCGCTCTGGAAACACCATATATTTT,CASQEGSRSGNTIYF
TRBJ2-2,NA,NA,TRBV19,TGTGCCAGTAGTCCGGGGGAAAACACCGGGGAGCTGTTTTTT,CASSPGENTGELFF
TRBJ1-1,NA,NA,TRBV7-2,TGTGCCAGCAGCGTACAGGGTGGTACTGAAGCTTTCTTT,CASSVQGGTEAFF
TRBJ1-1,NA,TRBD1,TRBV19,TGTGCCAGTAACACCGGGACAGGGTCATCGATGAACACTGAAGCTTTCTTT,CASNTGTGSSMNTEAFF
TRBJ1-1,medium-sized,NA,TRBV12-5,TGTGCTAGTTCGGTTATGAACACTGAAGCTTTCTTT,CASSVMNTEAFF
TRBJ1-4,NA,TRBD1,TRBV30,TGTGCCTGGAAACAGGGGAATGAAAAACTGTTTTTT,CAWKQGNEKLFF
TRBJ1-4,NA,TRBD1,TRBV18,TGTGCCAGCTCACCGGGACAGTTTGATGAAAAACTGTTTTTT,CASSPGQFDEKLFF
TRBJ1-6,NA,TRBD1,TRBV6-6,TGTGCCAGCAGTTTCCCGGGACAACAGGGGTCACCCCTCCACTTT,CASSFPGQQGSPLHF
TRBJ2-1,NA,NA,TRBV5-6,TGTGCCAGCAGCCCGACAATGGGCTCCTACAATGAGCAGTTCTTC,CASSPTMGSYNEQFF
TRBJ1-2,NA,TRBD1,TRBV15,TGTGCCACCGGAACAGGGGGCGGCTATGGCTACACCTTC,CATGTGGGYGYTF
TRBJ1-1,NA,NA,TRBV4-3,TGCGCCAGCAGCCAAGGGCAGAGCATGAACACTGAAGCTTTCTTT,CASSQGQSMNTEAFF
TRBJ2-2,few,TRBD1,TRBV5-1,TGCGCCAGCAGCTTGCGGACAGGGATTAACACCGGGGAGCTGTTTTTT,CASSLRTGINTGELFF
TRBJ1-1,NA,TRBD1,TRBV7-9,TGTGCCAGCAGCTCCTCCGGGACAGGGTTGCGGACTGAAGCTTTCTTT,CASSSSGTGLRTEAFF
TRBJ2-7,NA,NA,TRBV18,TGTGCCAGCTCACGGAGGGGTGAGCAGTACTTC,CASSRRGEQYF
TRBJ2-5,NA,NA,TRBV7-8,TGTGCCAGCAGCTTAGCGCTGGCCCAAGAGACCCAGTACTTC,CASSLALAQETQYF
TRBJ2-5,once,NA,TRBV5-1,TGCGCCAGCTGGTTCCTAGCAGGGCAAGAGACCCAGTACTTC,CASWFLAGQETQYF
TRBJ2-1,NA,NA,TRBV13,TGTGCCAGCAGGCAGCGGGCCAAGGGACCCAATGAGCAGTTCTTC,CASRQRAKGPNEQFF
TRBJ2-7,NA,TRBD1,TRBV6-5,TGTGCCAGCAGTTACTTCGACCCCGGGACAGCCTACGAGCAGTACTTC,CASSYFDPGTAYEQYF
TRBJ2-5,NA,NA,TRBV7-9,TGTGCCATCAACCGGGGAGAGACCCAGTACTTC,CAINRGETQYF
TRBJ2-2,NA,TRBD2,TRBV6-5,TGTGCCAGCAGTCGCGGGAGCGGCACCGGGGAGCTGTTTTTT,CASSRGSGTGELFF
TRBJ1-4,NA,NA,TRBV2,TGTGCCAGCGGGAGAGTTGGGGGGAATGAAAAACTGTTTTTT,CASGRVGGNEKLFF
TRBJ2-6,NA,NA,TRBV18,TGTGCCAGCTCACCTTATGGTGGCCCTGGGGCCAACGTCCTGACTTTC,CASSPYGGPGANVLTF
TRBJ2-3,NA,NA,TRBV5-1,TGCGCCAGCAGCCCCCAGGTAGCGCTAGCGACAGATACGCAGTATTTT,CASSPQVALATDTQYF
TRBJ2-7,NA,TRBD1,TRBV2,TGTGCCAGCAGAGGGGGGGGACAGGGCTACTACGAGCAGTACTTC,CASRGGGQGYYEQYF
TRBJ1-1,NA,NA,TRBV6-1,TGTGCCAGCAGTGATGTGGGACGGGTGAACACTGAAGCTTTCTTT,CASSDVGRVNTEAFF
TRBJ2-7,few,NA,TRBV4-1,TGCGCCAGCAGCCAAGCGCGGCAGGATATTATAGAGTACTTC,CASSQARQDIIEYF
TRBJ1-5,NA,NA,TRBV7-9,TGTGCCAGCAGCTTAGGAGGTCAGGGTAGCAATCAGCCCCAGCATTTT,CASSLGGQGSNQPQHF
TRBJ1-5,few,NA,TRBV7-9,TGTGCCAGCAGCATAGAGGCCACTCAGCCCCAGCATTTT,CASSIEATQPQHF
TRBJ1-4,NA,NA,TRBV19,TGTGCCAGTAGTATATCGGGCAGAAGTGAAAAACTGTTTTTT,CASSISGRSEKLFF
TRBJ2-3,NA,TRBD2,TRBV6-1,TGTGCCAGCAGTGAAGCTAGCGGGGGTAGCACAGATACGCAGTATTTT,CASSEASGGSTDTQYF